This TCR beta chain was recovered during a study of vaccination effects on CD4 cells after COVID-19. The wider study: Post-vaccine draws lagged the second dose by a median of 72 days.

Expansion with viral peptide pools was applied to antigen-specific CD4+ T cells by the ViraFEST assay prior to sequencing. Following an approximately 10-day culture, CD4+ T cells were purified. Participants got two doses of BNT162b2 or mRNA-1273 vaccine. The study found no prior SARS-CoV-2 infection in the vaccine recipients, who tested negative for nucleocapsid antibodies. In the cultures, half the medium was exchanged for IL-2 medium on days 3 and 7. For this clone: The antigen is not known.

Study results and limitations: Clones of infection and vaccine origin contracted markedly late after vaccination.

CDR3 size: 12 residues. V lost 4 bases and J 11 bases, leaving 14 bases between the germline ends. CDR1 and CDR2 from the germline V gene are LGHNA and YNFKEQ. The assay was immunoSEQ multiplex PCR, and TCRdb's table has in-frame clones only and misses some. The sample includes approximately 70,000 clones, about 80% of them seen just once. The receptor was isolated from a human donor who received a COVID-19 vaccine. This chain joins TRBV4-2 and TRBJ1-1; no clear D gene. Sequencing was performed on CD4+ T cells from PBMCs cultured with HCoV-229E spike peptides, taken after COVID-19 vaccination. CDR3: CASSPSGVVAFF. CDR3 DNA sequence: TGTGCCAGCAGCCCCAGTGGGGTGGTCGCTTTCTTT.